This T cell receptor (beta chain) came from a study of post-analysis software for immune sequencing data. Unique-molecular-identifier-tagged TCR beta cDNA libraries were used. TCRdb reanalysed the PCR reads using MiXCR and keeps one entry per CDR3 protein. The repertoire includes some 450,000 distinct CDR3 sequences, less than 45% of them detected once, and 9.5% to 13% sits in the top ten. The CDR3 sequence is 13 residues long. Germline V gene data show CDR1 as SEHNR and CDR2 as FQNEAQ (reference sequence). Overall study results and limits: In multiple sclerosis, normalized Chao1 diversity was significantly below that of controls. Compared with controls, patients had more of roughly five TRBV segments, including TRBV5-6, TRBV5-1 and TRBV20-1.

As for this clonotype: Antigen: not known.

Sequenced input: blood. The chain carries TRBV7-9 and TRBJ2-5; possibly TRBD2 for D (6 bases). The J call is doubtful: the DNA matches TRBJ2-7 better. The clonotype originates from a girl aged 5 to 17 with multiple sclerosis. Here the CDR3 reads CASSWVLASEQYF. For the CDR3, the DNA is TGTGCCAGCAGCTGGGTACTAGCTAGCGAGCAGTACTTC.